This TCR beta chain was observed in a study of T cells in Graves' hyperthyroidism and ophthalmopathy. Amplified TCR beta CDR3 regions came from RNA transcripts. The TCR CDR3 was amplified in a first-round RT-PCR using the HTBI primer set. TCRdb analysed the multiplex PCR reads with MiXCR anew, one entry per CDR3 protein. The data hold hundreds of thousands of distinct CDR3 sequences, with just under 20% observed a single time. Thyroid ultrasound, orbital computed tomography, clinical symptoms, and serum thyroxine and TRAb underpinned diagnoses. Germline V lookup: CDR1 DFQATT, CDR2 SNEGSKA (reference sequence). V was clipped by 0 bases and J by 5 bases, with 17 bases between them. CDR3 length: 16 residues. This clonotype was counted at least ten times.

The chain couples TRBV20-1 to TRBJ2-1, with D perhaps TRBD2 (6 bases). The sample was blood. The receptor was derived from a man aged 35-49 years with Graves' ophthalmopathy. The CDR3 DNA sequence: TGCAGTGCTAGAGAGAGCGGGTATGGCCCTGACAATGAGCAGTTCTTC. As protein: CSARESGYGPDNEQFF.